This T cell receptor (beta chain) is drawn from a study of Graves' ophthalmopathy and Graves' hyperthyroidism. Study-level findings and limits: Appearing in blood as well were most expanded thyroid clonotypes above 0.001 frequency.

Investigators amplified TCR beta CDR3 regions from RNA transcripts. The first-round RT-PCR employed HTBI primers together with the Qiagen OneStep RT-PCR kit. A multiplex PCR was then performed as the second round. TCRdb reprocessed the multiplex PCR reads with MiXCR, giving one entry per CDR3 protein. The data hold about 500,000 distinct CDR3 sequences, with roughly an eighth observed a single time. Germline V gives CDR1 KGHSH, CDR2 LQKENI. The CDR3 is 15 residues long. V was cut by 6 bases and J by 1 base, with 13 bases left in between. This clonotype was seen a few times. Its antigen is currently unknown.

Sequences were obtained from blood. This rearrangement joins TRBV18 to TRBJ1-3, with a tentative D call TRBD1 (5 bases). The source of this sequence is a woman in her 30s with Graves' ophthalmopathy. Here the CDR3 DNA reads TGTGCCAGCTCTGGCCAGGGAGGATCTGGAAACACCATATATTTT. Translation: CASSGQGGSGNTIYF.